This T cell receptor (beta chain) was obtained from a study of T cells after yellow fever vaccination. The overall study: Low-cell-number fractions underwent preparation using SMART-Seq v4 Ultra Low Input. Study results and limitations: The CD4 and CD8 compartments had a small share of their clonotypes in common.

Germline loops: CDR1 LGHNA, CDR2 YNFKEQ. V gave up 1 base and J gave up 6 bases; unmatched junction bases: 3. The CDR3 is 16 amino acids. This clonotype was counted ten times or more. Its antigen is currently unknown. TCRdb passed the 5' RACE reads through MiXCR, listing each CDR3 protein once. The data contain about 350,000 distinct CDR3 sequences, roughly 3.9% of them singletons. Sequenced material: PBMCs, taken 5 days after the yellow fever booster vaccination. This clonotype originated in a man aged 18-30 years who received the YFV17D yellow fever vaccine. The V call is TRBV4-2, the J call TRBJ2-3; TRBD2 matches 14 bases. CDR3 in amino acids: CASSQGGTSGGDTQYF. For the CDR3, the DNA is TGTGCCAGCAGCCAAGGGGGGACTAGCGGGGGCGATACGCAGTATTTT.